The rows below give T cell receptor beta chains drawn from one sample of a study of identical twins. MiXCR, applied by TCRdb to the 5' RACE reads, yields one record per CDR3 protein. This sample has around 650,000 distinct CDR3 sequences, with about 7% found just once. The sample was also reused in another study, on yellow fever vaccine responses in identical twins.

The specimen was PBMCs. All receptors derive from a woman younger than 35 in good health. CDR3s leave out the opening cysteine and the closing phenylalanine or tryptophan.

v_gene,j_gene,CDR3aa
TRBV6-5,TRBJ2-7,ASSYSSLAGYEQY
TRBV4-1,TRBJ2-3,ASSPRQVTSTDTQY
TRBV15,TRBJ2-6,ATSRDLDSFSGANVLT
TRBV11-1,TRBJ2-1,ASSFTLRSYNEQF
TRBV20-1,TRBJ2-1,SARGGIGNNEQF
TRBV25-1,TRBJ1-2,ASSARTEENNYGYT
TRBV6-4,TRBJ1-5,ASSPEPSNQPQH
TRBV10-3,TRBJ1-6,ASWDRGGSPLH
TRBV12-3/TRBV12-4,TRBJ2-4,ASSLVLDIQY
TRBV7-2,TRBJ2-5,ASSPWTSGGVTQY
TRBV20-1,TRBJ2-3,SARKYPGGTDTQY
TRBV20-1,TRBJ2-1,SARDPTSIHNEQF
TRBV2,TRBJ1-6,ASSGESVGSPLH
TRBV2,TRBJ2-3,ASRETEIYTDTQY
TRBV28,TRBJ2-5,ASSFDAQETQY
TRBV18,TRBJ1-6,ASSDETPGIVGSPLH
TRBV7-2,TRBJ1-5,ASSLGKDQPQH
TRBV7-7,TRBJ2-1,ASSLAAGPGNEQF
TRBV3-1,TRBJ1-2,ASTGVYGYT